This T cell receptor (beta chain) emerged from a study of shared T cell receptors in the human thymus. Profiling relied on immunoSEQ multiplex PCR, and the TCRdb table lists in-frame clones only, not all of them. The table lists about 500,000 clones, approximately 80% of them singletons. Germline V lookup: CDR1 SNHLY, CDR2 FYNNEI. The junction had 7 bases not matched to a gene; V was cut back by 7 bases and J by 4 bases. This CDR3 comprises 15 residues. The sample was also linked to a second study, of human thymus T cells. That study adds: Obtained as resections during corrective heart surgery, the thymus tissue was then studied. Thymic and blood repertoires appeared to show biased V and J gene usage. Among unrelated individuals, related research reported thymic repertoires that overlapped highly.

The sample was thymocytes. The TCR was taken from a boy under two years old with a congenital heart defect. The chain uses TRBV2 and TRBJ1-4; 9 bases are shared with TRBD1. Here the CDR3 reads CASTRDRESNEKLFF. In DNA, the CDR3 is TGTGCCAGCACCAGGGACAGGGAGAGTAATGAAAAACTGTTTTTT.